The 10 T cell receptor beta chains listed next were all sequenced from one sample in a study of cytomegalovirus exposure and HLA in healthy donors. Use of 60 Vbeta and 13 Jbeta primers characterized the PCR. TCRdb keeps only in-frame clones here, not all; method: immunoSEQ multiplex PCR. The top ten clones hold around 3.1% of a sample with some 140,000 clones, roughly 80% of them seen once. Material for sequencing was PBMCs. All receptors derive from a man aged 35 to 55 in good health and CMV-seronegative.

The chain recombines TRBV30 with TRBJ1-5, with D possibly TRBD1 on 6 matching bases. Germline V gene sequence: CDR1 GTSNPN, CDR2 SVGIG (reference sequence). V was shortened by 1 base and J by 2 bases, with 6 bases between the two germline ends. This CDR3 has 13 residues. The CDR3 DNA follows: TGTGCCTGGAGTGACAGGGGCAATCAGCCCCAGCATTTT. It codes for CAWSDRGNQPQHF.

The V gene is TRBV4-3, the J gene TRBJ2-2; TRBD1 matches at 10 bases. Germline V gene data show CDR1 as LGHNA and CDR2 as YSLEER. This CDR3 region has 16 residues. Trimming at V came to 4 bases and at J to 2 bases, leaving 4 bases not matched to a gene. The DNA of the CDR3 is TGCGCCAGCAGCCTAGACAGGGGGCTTAACACCGGGGAGCTGTTTTTT. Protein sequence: CASSLDRGLNTGELFF.

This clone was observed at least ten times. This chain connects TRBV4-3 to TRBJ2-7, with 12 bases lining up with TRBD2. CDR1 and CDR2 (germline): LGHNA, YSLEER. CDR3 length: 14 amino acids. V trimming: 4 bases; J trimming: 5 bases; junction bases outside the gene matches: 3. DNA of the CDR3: TGCGCCAGCAGCCTGACTAGCGGGAGCCACGAGCAGTACTTC. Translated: CASSLTSGSHEQYF.

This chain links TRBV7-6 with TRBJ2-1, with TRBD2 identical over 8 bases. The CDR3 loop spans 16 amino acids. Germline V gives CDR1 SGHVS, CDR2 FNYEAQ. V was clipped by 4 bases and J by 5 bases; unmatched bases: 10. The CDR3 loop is CASSSVLRGRHNEQFF. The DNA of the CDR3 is TGTGCCAGCAGCTCCGTACTACGCGGGAGGCACAATGAGCAGTTCTTC.

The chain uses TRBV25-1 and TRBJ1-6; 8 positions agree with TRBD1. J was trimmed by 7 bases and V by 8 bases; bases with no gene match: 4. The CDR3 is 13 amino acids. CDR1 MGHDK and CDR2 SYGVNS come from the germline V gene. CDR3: CASGQGSNSPLHF. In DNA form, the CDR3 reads TGTGCCAGCGGACAGGGTTCCAATTCACCCCTCCACTTT.

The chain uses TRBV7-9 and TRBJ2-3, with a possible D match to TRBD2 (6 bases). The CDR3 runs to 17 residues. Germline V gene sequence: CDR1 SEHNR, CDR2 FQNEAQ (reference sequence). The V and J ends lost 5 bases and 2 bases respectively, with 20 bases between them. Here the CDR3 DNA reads TGTGCCAGCAGCCAGTCGCTTGGGGGAGGAGTCACAGATACGCAGTATTTT. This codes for CASSQSLGGGVTDTQYF.

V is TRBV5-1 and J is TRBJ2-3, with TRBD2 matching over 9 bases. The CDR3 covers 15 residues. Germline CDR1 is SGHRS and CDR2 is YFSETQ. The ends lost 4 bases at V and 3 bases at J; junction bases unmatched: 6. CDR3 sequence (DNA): TGCGCCAGCAGCCCACAGACTAGCGGTACAGATACGCAGTATTTT. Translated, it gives CASSPQTSGTDTQYF.

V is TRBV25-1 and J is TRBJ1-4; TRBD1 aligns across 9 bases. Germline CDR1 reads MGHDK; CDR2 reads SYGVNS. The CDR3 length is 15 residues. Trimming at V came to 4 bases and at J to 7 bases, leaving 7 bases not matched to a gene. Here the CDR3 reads CASSGHRGPGEKLFF. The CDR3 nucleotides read TGTGCCAGCAGTGGACACAGGGGGCCAGGTGAAAAACTGTTTTTT.

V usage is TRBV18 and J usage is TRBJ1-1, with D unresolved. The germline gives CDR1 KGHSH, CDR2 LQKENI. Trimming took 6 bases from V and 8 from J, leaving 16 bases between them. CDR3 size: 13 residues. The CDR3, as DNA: TGTGCCAGCTCGATGGACCCCTGGGAGGAAGCTTTCTTT. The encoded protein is CASSMDPWEEAFF.

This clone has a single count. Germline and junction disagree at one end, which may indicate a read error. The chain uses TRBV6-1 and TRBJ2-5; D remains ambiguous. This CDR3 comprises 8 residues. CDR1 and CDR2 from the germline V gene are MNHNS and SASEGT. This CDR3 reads CASSVYNF. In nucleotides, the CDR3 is TGTGCCAGCAGTGTTTACAACTTC.